This entry lists 10 T cell receptor beta chains sequenced from one sample in a study of regulatory T cells in long-lasting Graves disease. Arm-PCR of CDR3 regions with iRepertoire HTBI primers generated TCR beta libraries. TCRdb re-derived calls from the multiplex PCR reads in MiXCR, one entry per CDR3 protein. The table records some 410,000 distinct CDR3 sequences, approximately 16% of them present only once. The time point: newly diagnosed GD, antithyroid drugs for less than 3 months. After RNA was extracted from PBMCs, the TCR library was made from it. Separately, the same data were catalogued under a study of T cells in Graves' hyperthyroidism and ophthalmopathy.

The sequencing used peripheral blood mononuclear cells (PBMCs), collected at new diagnosis, from a patient treated with antithyroid drugs. Receptors were obtained from a woman in her thirties with Graves disease.

This clonotype has a count of ten or more. This chain joins TRBV7-4 and TRBJ1-5, with 8 bases that match TRBD1. Germline CDR1 reads SGHVT; CDR2 reads SQSDAQ. V lost 5 bases and J lost 5; bases outside the gene matches: 11. The CDR3 runs 16 residues. DNA of the CDR3: TGTGCCAGCAGCCTACCGACAGGGGAGAAGGATCAGCCCCAGCATTTT. It encodes CASSLPTGEKDQPQHF.

This clonotype has only a few counts. The CDR3 spells CSARVAGGPYEQYF. The CDR3 nucleotides are TGCAGTGCTAGAGTAGCGGGAGGTCCCTACGAGCAGTACTTC. The chain employs TRBV20-1 and TRBJ2-7, with 10 bases that match TRBD2. This CDR3 is built from 14 residues. The germline gives CDR1 DFQATT, CDR2 SNEGSKA (reference sequence). Trimming at V came to 1 base and at J to 2 bases, leaving 2 bases not matched to a gene.

The rearrangement links TRBV28 to TRBJ2-5, with D uncertain. The germline V gene encodes CDR1 MDHEN and CDR2 SYDVKM. V lost 6 bases to trimming and J lost 2 bases, with 16 bases between them. The CDR3 totals 15 residues. CDR3 nucleotides: TGTGCCAGCAGCCCGACCCCTTATAGACAAGAGACCCAGTACTTC. It encodes CASSPTPYRQETQYF.

This clonotype was detected a few times. This chain joins TRBV20-1 and TRBJ2-3; TRBD2 matches at 10 bases. Germline V gene data show CDR1 as DFQATT and CDR2 as SNEGSKA (reference sequence). CDR3 length equals 15 residues. V lost 7 bases, J lost 0 bases, and 7 bases stayed unmatched. CDR3 sequence reads: CSVSLAGVSTDTQYF. The CDR3 nucleotides are TGCAGTGTTTCCCTAGCGGGGGTTAGCACAGATACGCAGTATTTT.

A note on this clonotype: A much bigger clone sits one base away, suggesting this may be a read error. The DNA for the CDR3 is TGTGCCAGCAAGCGGGTCTCTAGCACAGATACGCAGCATTTT. This translates into CASKRVSSTDTQHF. The chain couples TRBV7-9 to TRBJ2-3; no firm D call. Gene TRBJ1-5 matches the end of the DNA better, so the J call may be wrong. The CDR3 totals 14 residues. Per germline, CDR1 SEHNR and CDR2 FQNEAQ (reference sequence).

The gene calls are TRBV6-2 or TRBV6-3 and TRBJ2-4; the D is unclear. CDR1 and CDR2 (germline): MNHEY, SVGEGT. V lost 6 bases to trimming and J lost 2 bases, with 17 bases between them. This CDR3 contains 16 residues. This CDR3 is CASRLTGQVTKNIQYF. Written as DNA, the CDR3 is TGTGCCAGCAGGCTTACCGGGCAGGTTACCAAAAACATTCAGTACTTC.

This clonotype was observed many times. This chain uses TRBV2 with TRBJ1-5; the match to TRBD1 covers 7 bases. The V gene's germline CDR1 is SNHLY and CDR2 FYNNEI. Germline trimming cut 7 bases from V and 0 bases from J; bases unmatched to any gene: 15. This CDR3 is 18 amino acids long. The CDR3 region is CASTERGQLRYSNQPQHF. CDR3 sequence (DNA): TGTGCCAGCACCGAACGGGGACAGCTTCGATATAGCAATCAGCCCCAGCATTTT.

This clonotype was seen ten or more times. The genes are TRBV18 and TRBJ2-1; TRBD2 might be the D (6 bases). V dropped 6 bases and J dropped 4 bases, with 16 bases sitting between them. The CDR3 length is 15 residues. Germline V gene sequence: CDR1 KGHSH, CDR2 LQKENI. DNA for the CDR3: TGTGCCAGCTCCCGACTAGATCGGGAATACAATGAGCAGTTCTTC. Translating gives CASSRLDREYNEQFF.

This clonotype was counted many times. The rearrangement links TRBV20-1 to TRBJ2-1; 7 nucleotides agree with TRBD2. The J segment lost 8 bases and the V segment lost 1 base, leaving 5 bases of the junction unmatched. This CDR3 spans 13 amino acids. Germline V gene sequence: CDR1 DFQATT, CDR2 SNEGSKA (reference sequence). Here the CDR3 reads CSARGSREYEQFF. DNA of the CDR3: TGCAGTGCTAGAGGTTCGCGGGAGTATGAGCAGTTCTTC.

This clonotype was recorded many times. At one boundary the junction diverges from the germline segment, which might be a read error. CDR3 nucleotide sequence: TGTGCCAGCAGCTTGGGACACGGAGGGACTGAAGCTTTCTTT. It translates to CASSLGHGGTEAFF. V usage is TRBV5-1 and J usage is TRBJ1-1, with D possibly TRBD1 on 6 matching bases. The CDR3 totals 14 residues. Germline CDR1 is SGHRS and CDR2 is YFSETQ.